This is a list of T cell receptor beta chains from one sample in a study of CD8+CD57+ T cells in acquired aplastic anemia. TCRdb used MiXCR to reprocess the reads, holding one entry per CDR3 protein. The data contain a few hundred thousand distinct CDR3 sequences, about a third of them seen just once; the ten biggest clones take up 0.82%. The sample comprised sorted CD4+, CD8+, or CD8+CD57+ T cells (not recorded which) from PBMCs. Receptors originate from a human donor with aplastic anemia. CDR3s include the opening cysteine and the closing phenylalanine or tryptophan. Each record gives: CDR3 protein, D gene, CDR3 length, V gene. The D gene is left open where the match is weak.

cdr3_aa: CSARAPASEAFF
d_call: -
cdr3_length: 12
v_call: TRBV20-1

cdr3_aa: CAWSVSVPGGYTF
d_call: -
cdr3_length: 13
v_call: TRBV30

cdr3_aa: CASSEGQGLEQYF
d_call: TRBD1
cdr3_length: 13
v_call: TRBV25-1

cdr3_aa: CASSPSGGAYIQYF
d_call: TRBD2
cdr3_length: 14
v_call: TRBV11-2

cdr3_aa: CASSDRDRANNQPQHF
d_call: TRBD1
cdr3_length: 16
v_call: TRBV10-2

cdr3_aa: CASGERGAFF
d_call: -
cdr3_length: 10
v_call: TRBV2

cdr3_aa: CSVEARSGTDTQYF
d_call: -
cdr3_length: 14
v_call: TRBV29-1

cdr3_aa: CASSELLGTSFFQETQYF
d_call: TRBD2
cdr3_length: 18
v_call: TRBV2

cdr3_aa: CASKVGGNSNQPQHF
d_call: -
cdr3_length: 15
v_call: TRBV2

cdr3_aa: CASSGGGDRADGYTF
d_call: TRBD1
cdr3_length: 15
v_call: TRBV7-8

cdr3_aa: CASRLETQYF
d_call: -
cdr3_length: 10
v_call: TRBV27

cdr3_aa: CASSFLGEVQPQHF
d_call: -
cdr3_length: 14
v_call: TRBV5-6

cdr3_aa: CASSPRDRGEKLFF
d_call: TRBD1
cdr3_length: 14
v_call: TRBV19

cdr3_aa: CASRYGDYSMSDTQYF
d_call: TRBD2
cdr3_length: 16
v_call: TRBV6-5

cdr3_aa: CSASAASVSYEQYF
d_call: -
cdr3_length: 14
v_call: TRBV20-1

cdr3_aa: CASSLGGQGGFEQYF
d_call: TRBD1
cdr3_length: 15
v_call: TRBV7-9

cdr3_aa: CASSLDAGASSYNEQFF
d_call: -
cdr3_length: 17
v_call: TRBV5-1

cdr3_aa: CASSQDAHEQYF
d_call: -
cdr3_length: 12
v_call: TRBV3-1

cdr3_aa: CASSLYRDSVGDTQYF
d_call: -
cdr3_length: 16
v_call: TRBV5-4

cdr3_aa: CASSLRGRSYGYTF
d_call: -
cdr3_length: 14
v_call: TRBV12-3/TRBV12-4

cdr3_aa: CASTILLANTGELFF
d_call: -
cdr3_length: 15
v_call: TRBV10-2

cdr3_aa: CAIRQGAEGYTF
d_call: TRBD1
cdr3_length: 12
v_call: TRBV10-3

cdr3_aa: CASSWRDRRRLNTEAFF
d_call: TRBD1
cdr3_length: 17
v_call: TRBV14

cdr3_aa: CASSLNRGQVNEQFF
d_call: TRBD1
cdr3_length: 15
v_call: TRBV12-3/TRBV12-4

cdr3_aa: CASSARQSYGYTF
d_call: -
cdr3_length: 13
v_call: TRBV9

cdr3_aa: CSARVPGQGYGYTF
d_call: TRBD1
cdr3_length: 14
v_call: TRBV20-1

cdr3_aa: CASTPAGADEQYF
d_call: TRBD2
cdr3_length: 13
v_call: TRBV19

cdr3_aa: CAISETGFSGNTIYF
d_call: -
cdr3_length: 15
v_call: TRBV10-3

cdr3_aa: CSVEEQGVTDTQYF
d_call: TRBD1
cdr3_length: 14
v_call: TRBV20-1

cdr3_aa: CASSASRDNYGYTF
d_call: -
cdr3_length: 14
v_call: TRBV5-1

cdr3_aa: CASSQTGRINYGYTF
d_call: -
cdr3_length: 15
v_call: TRBV11-1

cdr3_aa: CASSETGAGNTIYF
d_call: -
cdr3_length: 14
v_call: TRBV10-1

cdr3_aa: CASSASPQNRDTPLHF
d_call: -
cdr3_length: 16
v_call: TRBV9

cdr3_aa: CSARPLAGGETQYF
d_call: TRBD2
cdr3_length: 14
v_call: TRBV20-1

cdr3_aa: CASSAGSPGEQYF
d_call: -
cdr3_length: 13
v_call: TRBV7-9

cdr3_aa: CATSEPGNTDTQYF
d_call: -
cdr3_length: 14
v_call: TRBV24-1

cdr3_aa: CSARDQGKETQYF
d_call: -
cdr3_length: 13
v_call: TRBV20-1

cdr3_aa: CASSLGQSIQSSGNTF
d_call: TRBD1
cdr3_length: 16
v_call: TRBV25-1

cdr3_aa: CASSFLIRADTQYF
d_call: -
cdr3_length: 14
v_call: TRBV12-3/TRBV12-4

cdr3_aa: CASSPRQGHGELFF
d_call: TRBD1
cdr3_length: 14
v_call: TRBV9

cdr3_aa: CSVAQMANTEAFF
d_call: -
cdr3_length: 13
v_call: TRBV29-1

cdr3_aa: CASRDSGVSAYTF
d_call: -
cdr3_length: 13
v_call: TRBV10-2

cdr3_aa: CASRQGGLTEAFF
d_call: TRBD1
cdr3_length: 13
v_call: TRBV2

cdr3_aa: CSAGDSRNTGELFF
d_call: TRBD1
cdr3_length: 14
v_call: TRBV20-1

cdr3_aa: CASSPRGTAYSNQPQHF
d_call: TRBD1
cdr3_length: 17
v_call: TRBV19

cdr3_aa: CASSPSGQPGSPLHF
d_call: -
cdr3_length: 15
v_call: TRBV7-2

cdr3_aa: CASSYDRGSSAEAFF
d_call: TRBD1
cdr3_length: 15
v_call: TRBV14

cdr3_aa: CASSLAADRNEQFF
d_call: -
cdr3_length: 14
v_call: TRBV5-1

cdr3_aa: CAWSGTAMGEQYF
d_call: -
cdr3_length: 13
v_call: TRBV30

cdr3_aa: CASSVESRGNGYTF
d_call: -
cdr3_length: 14
v_call: TRBV9

cdr3_aa: CASSLSQAGFNYEQYF
d_call: -
cdr3_length: 16
v_call: TRBV27

cdr3_aa: CAWSQVGVWLQHF
d_call: -
cdr3_length: 13
v_call: TRBV30

cdr3_aa: CASSQEPAISEQYF
d_call: -
cdr3_length: 14
v_call: TRBV3-1

cdr3_aa: CASSLDRGLGQPQHF
d_call: TRBD1
cdr3_length: 15
v_call: TRBV11-3